The rows below give T cell receptor beta chains drawn from one sample of a study of T cells in pancreatic ductal adenocarcinoma. Libraries were prepared by immunoSEQ multiplex PCR; TCRdb keeps only in-frame clonotypes and omits some of them. The sample carries 9,000 to 15,000 clones, 86% recorded once. Sequences were obtained from PBMCs. The source of these receptors is a human donor with pancreatic ductal adenocarcinoma. The CDR3 runs from the conserved cysteine through the conserved F or W. The D gene is left open where the match is weak. Clone size, where shown, is once, few, many, or a class for clones that have expanded.

d_gene	v_gene	j_gene	abundance	CDR3aa	CDR3nt
TRBD2	TRBV7-9	TRBJ2-3	-	CASSLLLAGEADTQYF	TGTGCCAGCAGCCTCCTTCTAGCGGGAGAGGCAGATACGCAGTATTTT
-	TRBV7-2	TRBJ2-7	-	CASSLADSATYEQYF	TGTGCCAGCAGCTTAGCGGACAGCGCAACCTACGAGCAGTACTTC
TRBD1	TRBV9	TRBJ2-2	-	CASTQGTGVTGELFF	TGTGCCAGCACCCAAGGGACAGGGGTTACCGGGGAGCTGTTTTTT
TRBD1	TRBV5-1	TRBJ2-1	once	CASSRGSTGTGDNEQFF	TGCGCCAGCAGCCGAGGGTCGACCGGGACAGGGGACAATGAGCAGTTCTTC
-	TRBV7-2	TRBJ2-7	-	CASSTDGTIPYEQYF	TGTGCCAGCAGCACAGACGGGACCATTCCCTACGAGCAGTACTTC
TRBD2	TRBV2	TRBJ2-2	-	CASSGTSGGFTGELFF	TGTGCCAGCAGTGGGACTAGCGGGGGATTCACCGGGGAGCTGTTTTTT
-	TRBV29-1	TRBJ1-1	-	CSVAARYTEAFF	TGCAGCGTTGCGGCCAGGTACACTGAAGCTTTCTTT
-	TRBV5-1	TRBJ1-2	-	CASRSRGNYGYTF	TGCGCCAGCAGATCCCGGGGGAACTATGGCTACACCTTC
TRBD1	TRBV6-5	TRBJ1-2	-	CASSYGSTGKYGYTF	TGTGCCAGCAGTTACGGGTCGACAGGGAAGTATGGCTACACCTTC
-	TRBV2	TRBJ1-1	once	CASSFAGDTEAFF	TGTGCCAGCAGTTTCGCGGGCGACACTGAAGCTTTCTTT
-	TRBV4-3	TRBJ2-1	once	CASSQGTTGRYEQFF	TGCGCCAGCAGCCAAGGGACAACAGGGAGGTATGAGCAGTTCTTC
-	TRBV11-2	TRBJ2-7	-	CASSGTRGYTLYEQYF	TGTGCCAGCAGCGGAACACGGGGGTACACTCTCTACGAGCAGTACTTC
-	TRBV19	TRBJ1-2	-	CASEARGGYTF	TGTGCCAGCGAGGCAAGGGGTGGCTACACCTTC
-	TRBV19	TRBJ2-5	once	CASSINRGETQYF	TGTGCCAGTAGTATAAATAGAGGGGAGACCCAGTACTTC
-	TRBV27	TRBJ1-2	-	CASSLSREGFYGYTF	TGTGCCAGCAGTTTATCGAGGGAGGGATTCTATGGCTACACCTTC
-	TRBV6-1	TRBJ1-1	-	CASSRGDNTEAFF	TGTGCCAGCTCTAGAGGCGACAACACTGAAGCTTTCTTT
-	TRBV6-1	TRBJ2-5	-	CASSEGGFQETQYF	TGTGCCAGCAGTGAAGGGGGTTTTCAAGAGACCCAGTACTTC
-	TRBV5-1	TRBJ1-4	-	CASSLSPGGFDEKLFF	TGCGCCAGCAGCTTGTCCCCGGGGGGCTTCGATGAAAAACTGTTTTTT
-	TRBV11-2	TRBJ2-7	-	CASSLVDEQYF	TGTGCCAGCAGCTTGGTCGACGAGCAGTACTTC
TRBD1	TRBV6-1	TRBJ1-2	-	CASSSGTGGGYTF	TGTGCCAGCAGCTCCGGGACAGGGGGTGGCTACACCTTC
-	TRBV5-4	TRBJ1-2	-	CASSLEYGGYTF	TGTGCCAGCAGCTTGGAATATGGGGGCTACACCTTC
-	TRBV6-5	TRBJ2-4	once	CASSYSWEAKNIQYF	TGTGCCAGCAGTTACTCTTGGGAAGCCAAAAACATTCAGTACTTC
-	TRBV18	TRBJ2-7	once	CASSPGRQAYEQYF	TGTGCCAGCTCACCAGGGCGCCAGGCCTACGAGCAGTACTTC
-	TRBV29-1	TRBJ1-1	-	CSVDLRTLLPMNTEAFF	TGCAGCGTTGACTTGCGGACACTCCTACCCATGAACACTGAAGCTTTCTTT
TRBD1	TRBV19	TRBJ1-5	few	CASSDRGKPQHF	TGTGCCAGTAGTGACAGGGGGAAGCCCCAGCATTTT
-	TRBV18	TRBJ2-6	-	CASSPLSGANVLTF	TGTGCCAGCTCACCCCTCTCTGGGGCCAACGTCCTGACTTTC
-	TRBV25-1	TRBJ2-2	-	CASSVSTGELFF	TGTGCCAGCAGTGTCTCAACCGGGGAGCTGTTTTTT
TRBD2	TRBV4-2	TRBJ2-5	-	CASSQVAGFQETQYF	TGTGCCAGCAGCCAGGTAGCGGGTTTTCAAGAGACCCAGTACTTC
TRBD1	TRBV15	TRBJ1-2	-	CATSRTGGSYGYTF	TGTGCCACCAGCAGGACAGGGGGAAGCTATGGCTACACCTTC
-	TRBV6-5	TRBJ2-7	-	CASSYDRTTHEQYF	TGTGCCAGCAGTTACGACAGGACGACCCACGAGCAGTACTTC
TRBD2	TRBV19	TRBJ2-5	few	CASSTGLGSLATQYF	TGTGCCAGTAGTACTGGACTAGGGTCCTTAGCGACCCAGTACTTC
-	TRBV7-6	TRBJ2-7	once	CASSPRFFSYEQYF	TGTGCCAGCAGCCCCCGGTTCTTCTCCTACGAGCAGTACTTC
-	TRBV7-3	TRBJ2-3	once	CASSPYRGGSTDTQYF	TGTGCCAGCAGCCCCTACAGAGGTGGAAGCACAGATACGCAGTATTTT
-	TRBV6-5	TRBJ1-5	-	CASTTGGQPQHF	TGTGCCAGCACCACTGGAGGGCAGCCCCAGCATTTT
-	TRBV21-1	TRBJ2-7	-	CASKKGISSYEQYF	TGTGCCAGCAAGAAAGGCATCAGTTCCTACGAGCAGTACTTC
TRBD1	TRBV6-6	TRBJ2-7	once	CASSRGQLNYEQYF	TGTGCCAGCAGCAGGGGACAGCTTAACTACGAGCAGTACTTC
-	TRBV11-2	TRBJ2-1	-	CASSLPRTNEQFF	TGTGCCAGCAGCTTACCCAGGACCAATGAGCAGTTCTTC
-	TRBV5-1	TRBJ1-2	-	CASSLAVGGNYGYTF	TGCGCCAGCAGCCTCGCCGTGGGGGGGAACTATGGCTACACCTTC
TRBD2	TRBV7-9	TRBJ2-1	-	CASSPGLAGRDEQFF	TGTGCCAGCAGCCCGGGACTAGCGGGGAGAGATGAGCAGTTCTTC
-	TRBV6-1	TRBJ2-7	-	CASSGKGLIYEQYF	TGTGCCAGCAGTGGGAAGGGACTGATCTACGAGCAGTACTTC
-	TRBV7-6	TRBJ1-2	-	CASSSSGGGYTF	TGTGCCAGCAGCTCCTCCGGGGGGGGCTACACCTTC
-	TRBV4-1	TRBJ2-1	-	CASSQVRTAYNEQFF	TGCGCCAGCAGCCAAGTGAGGACAGCATACAATGAGCAGTTCTTC
-	TRBV6-1	TRBJ2-1	-	CASSEGRHNEQFF	TGTGCCAGCAGTGAAGGTCGCCACAATGAGCAGTTCTTC
-	TRBV4-2	TRBJ2-2	-	CASSQVGRETGELFF	TGTGCCAGCAGCCAAGTTGGCAGGGAAACCGGGGAGCTGTTTTTT
TRBD2	TRBV7-9	TRBJ2-1	-	CASSIRGYEATSGRNEQFF	TGTGCCAGCAGCATCAGGGGTTACGAGGCGACTAGCGGGAGAAATGAGCAGTTCTTC
TRBD1	TRBV5-6	TRBJ1-3	-	CASTPDRGYGNTIYF	TGTGCCAGCACCCCGGACAGGGGATATGGAAACACCATATATTTT
-	TRBV7-3	TRBJ2-1	once	CASSLWGREQFF	TGTGCCAGCAGCTTATGGGGGCGGGAGCAGTTCTTC
-	TRBV18	TRBJ2-3	-	CASSPPRGGLTDTQYF	TGTGCCAGCTCACCACCGAGGGGGGGGCTCACAGATACGCAGTATTTT
TRBD2	TRBV29-1	TRBJ2-3	-	CSVENGGAVDTQYF	TGCAGCGTTGAAAACGGGGGGGCGGTAGATACGCAGTATTTT
TRBD2	TRBV5-6	TRBJ2-1	-	CASSLELAGLRGRNEQFF	TGTGCCAGCAGCTTGGAACTAGCGGGCCTTAGGGGGAGGAATGAGCAGTTCTTC
-	TRBV30	TRBJ2-6	-	CAWASGANVLTF	TGTGCCTGGGCTAGCGGGGCCAACGTCCTGACTTTC
-	TRBV6-6	TRBJ2-5	-	CASSYSLGYQETQYF	TGTGCCAGCAGTTACTCCCTAGGGTACCAAGAGACCCAGTACTTC
-	TRBV4-2	TRBJ2-1	medium-sized	CASSQAGSLGEQFF	TGTGCCAGCAGCCAAGCGGGATCTTTAGGTGAGCAGTTCTTC